These 18 T cell receptor beta chains were all obtained from the same sample, sequenced in a study of blood T cell repertoires in COVID-19. Sequenced by immunoSEQ multiplex PCR; TCRdb stores in-frame clones only, minus some. The sample carries tens of thousands of clones, 90% recorded once. The sequencing sample was made of peripheral blood. All receptors come from a man aged 50 to 59 with active COVID-19.

The chain recombines TRBV3-1 (or the pseudogene TRBV3-2) with TRBJ2-5; TRBD2 is a possible D gene (5 bases). V was pared by 0 bases and J by 4 bases, with 12 bases between. Germline V CDR1 and CDR2: LGHDT, YNNKEL (reference sequence). This CDR3 is 15 amino acids long. Here the CDR3 reads CASSQETTGGETQYF. In DNA form, the CDR3 reads TGTGCCAGCAGCCAAGAAACGACTGGAGGAGAGACCCAGTACTTC.

The gene calls are TRBV19 and TRBJ1-5, with D uncertain. V was shortened by 7 bases and J by 3 bases, with 7 bases between the two germline ends. The germline V gene has CDR1 LNHDA and CDR2 SQIVND (reference sequence). The CDR3 extends over 12 amino acids. The CDR3 DNA reads TGTGCCAGTACGGTTTACAATCAGCCCCAGCATTTT. Translation: CASTVYNQPQHF.

The rearrangement uses TRBV7-8 and TRBJ2-1, with 8 bases matching TRBD1. After removal of 5 bases from V and 0 bases from J, the junction contained 3 bases not matched to a gene. CDR3 size: 15 residues. The germline CDR1 and CDR2 sequences are SGHVS and FQNEAQ. The CDR3, as DNA: TGTGCCAGCAGCGCCGGGACAGGCTCCTACAATGAGCAGTTCTTC. Translation: CASSAGTGSYNEQFF.

V and J are TRBV5-1 and TRBJ2-5; 7 positions match TRBD2. V trimming: 0 bases; J trimming: 5 bases; junction bases outside the gene matches: 7. The V gene's germline CDR1 is SGHRS and CDR2 YFSETQ. This CDR3 is 15 amino acids long. This CDR3 reads CASSLGASGGETQYF. Here the CDR3 DNA reads TGCGCCAGCAGCTTGGGGGCTAGCGGCGGGGAGACCCAGTACTTC.

This chain joins TRBV11-1 and TRBJ1-6, with TRBD1 matching 9 bases. The CDR3 is 16 residues long. CDR1 and CDR2 (germline): SGHAT, FQDESV (reference sequence). With V trimmed by 4 bases and J by 10 bases, 11 bases remained unmatched. The CDR3 region is CASSSSRDRVISPLHF. CDR3 nucleotides: TGTGCCAGCAGCTCGAGCCGGGACAGGGTAATCTCACCCCTCCACTTT.

This chain links TRBV19 with TRBJ2-2; no reliable D call. This CDR3 is 14 amino acids long. The V end was cut by 1 base, the J end by 3 bases, with 6 bases between. CDR1 and CDR2 from the germline V gene are LNHDA and SQIVND (reference sequence). The CDR3 region is CASSIGPDTGELFF. CDR3 in DNA: TGTGCCAGTAGTATAGGGCCCGACACCGGGGAGCTGTTTTTT.

The rearrangement uses TRBV6-5 and TRBJ2-7; TRBD1 agrees at 11 bases. V shed 6 bases, J shed 0 bases, and the junction held 4 bases outside the gene matches. Germline CDR1 MNHEY, CDR2 SVGAGI. This CDR3 is 15 amino acids long. CDR3 sequence reads: CASSSGTGGSYEQYF. For the CDR3, the DNA is TGTGCCAGCAGCTCCGGGACAGGGGGCTCCTACGAGCAGTACTTC.

The rearrangement joins TRBV4-3 to TRBJ1-2; D is ambiguous. Germline CDR1 reads LGHNA; CDR2 reads YSLEER. Trimming shortened V by 0 bases and J by 8 bases, and 13 bases separated the two germline ends. This CDR3 spans 14 amino acids. The CDR3, as DNA: TGCGCCAGCAGCCAAGATATGTCGGGGAGCGGCTACACCTTC. Protein: CASSQDMSGSGYTF.

The chain joins TRBV6-4 to TRBJ1-1; a weak D match, TRBD1 (6 bases). Germline values: CDR1 MRHNA, CDR2 SNTAGT. V lost 0 bases, J lost 9 bases, and 11 bases lay in between. This CDR3 has 13 residues. CDR3 region: CASSDSIGDKAFF. CDR3 DNA: TGTGCCAGCAGTGACTCGATTGGGGACAAAGCTTTCTTT.

This clone was picked up one time. V usage is TRBV5-1 and J usage is TRBJ2-5, with 7 bases lining up with TRBD1. Germline CDR1 and CDR2: SGHRS and YFSETQ. After removal of 5 bases from V and 7 bases from J, the junction contained 17 bases not matched to a gene. This CDR3 contains 16 residues. CDR3 bases: TGCGCCAGCAGTCTGGAGAACAGACAGGGCGAGGGGACCCAGTACTTC. Its translation is CASSLENRQGEGTQYF.

This clone was seen a single time. This sequence joins TRBV27 and TRBJ2-1; D remains ambiguous. The CDR3 totals 13 residues. Germline values: CDR1 MNHEY, CDR2 SMNVEV (reference sequence). V lost 5 bases, J lost 5 bases, and 10 bases lay in between. The CDR3 coding sequence is TGTGCCAGCAGTCCTGAGCGCAACAATGAGCAGTTCTTC. Its protein product is CASSPERNNEQFF.

V and J are TRBV11-3 and TRBJ2-5; perhaps TRBD2 as D (5 bases). The CDR3 length is 14 residues. Trimming stripped 2 bases from V and 3 bases from J, with 10 bases between. In germline, CDR1 is SGHNT, CDR2 YENEEA. CDR3 loop: CASSLRDIKETQYF. The DNA of the CDR3 is TGTGCCAGCAGCTTACGGGATATCAAAGAGACCCAGTACTTC.

This chain joins TRBV27 and TRBJ1-2; TRBD1 matches at 7 bases. CDR3 size: 13 residues. Germline V lookup: CDR1 MNHEY, CDR2 SMNVEV (reference sequence). The V gene end was trimmed by 7 bases and the J gene end by 3 bases; junction bases not matched to a gene: 5. In nucleotides, the CDR3 is TGTGCCAGCAAGGGACAGAACTACTATGGCTACACCTTC. Its protein is CASKGQNYYGYTF.

This chain uses TRBV19 with TRBJ2-1, with a possible D match to TRBD2 (6 bases). The CDR3 runs to 15 residues. Germline loops: CDR1 LNHDA, CDR2 SQIVND (reference sequence). Trimming left V 7 bases short and J 5 bases short, with 18 bases between. This CDR3 is CASTPGTGVDNEQFF. CDR3 DNA sequence: TGTGCCAGTACCCCCGGGACTGGGGTAGACAATGAGCAGTTCTTC.

The J gene is TRBJ1-2, the V gene TRBV7-9; D not certain. V lost 2 bases to trimming and J lost 2 bases, with 9 bases between them. Germline V gives CDR1 SEHNR, CDR2 FQNEAQ (reference sequence). The CDR3 length is 14 residues. The CDR3 nucleotides read TGTGCCAGCAGCTTATACGGCGGGAACTATGGCTACACCTTC. It encodes CASSLYGGNYGYTF.

The chain links TRBV6-6 to TRBJ2-2; TRBD1 matches 7 bases. V gave up 11 bases and J gave up 5 bases; unmatched junction bases: 14. The CDR3 consists of 15 residues. Germline V gene sequence: CDR1 MNHNY, CDR2 SVGAGI (reference sequence). The CDR3 coding sequence is TGTGCCGGAAAAAAGGGGGCTGCCCGGACCGGGGAGCTGTTTTTT. This codes for CAGKKGAARTGELFF.

V gene TRBV9 combines with J gene TRBJ2-6; 9 nucleotides line up with TRBD1. The CDR3 is made up of 18 amino acids. Trimming at V came to 4 bases and at J to 1 base, leaving 9 bases not matched to a gene. Germline values: CDR1 SGDLS, CDR2 YYNGEE. As DNA, the CDR3 is TGTGCCAGCAGCAAACCGGGACAGGGACTGTCTGGGGCCAACGTCCTGACTTTC. Its translation is CASSKPGQGLSGANVLTF.

V usage is TRBV27 and J usage is TRBJ2-3; D may be TRBD2 (6 bases). The V gene's germline CDR1 is MNHEY and CDR2 SMNVEV (reference sequence). The CDR3 has 15 residues. V dropped 6 bases and J dropped 1 base, with 14 bases sitting between them. The DNA of the CDR3 is TGTGCCAGCAGCCTAAAGCGGGTCGGCACAGATACGCAGTATTTT. It codes for CASSLKRVGTDTQYF.